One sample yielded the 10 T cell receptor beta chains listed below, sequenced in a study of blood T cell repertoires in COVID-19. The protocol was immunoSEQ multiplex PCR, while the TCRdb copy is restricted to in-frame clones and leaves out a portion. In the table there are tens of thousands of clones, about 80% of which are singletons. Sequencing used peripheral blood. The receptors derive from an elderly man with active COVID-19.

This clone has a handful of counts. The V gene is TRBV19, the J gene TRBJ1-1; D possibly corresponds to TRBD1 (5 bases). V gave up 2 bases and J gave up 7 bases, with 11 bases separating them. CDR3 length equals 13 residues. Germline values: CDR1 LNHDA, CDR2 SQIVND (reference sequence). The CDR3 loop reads CASSIWGRVEAFF. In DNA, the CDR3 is TGTGCCAGTAGTATATGGGGCAGGGTTGAAGCTTTCTTT.

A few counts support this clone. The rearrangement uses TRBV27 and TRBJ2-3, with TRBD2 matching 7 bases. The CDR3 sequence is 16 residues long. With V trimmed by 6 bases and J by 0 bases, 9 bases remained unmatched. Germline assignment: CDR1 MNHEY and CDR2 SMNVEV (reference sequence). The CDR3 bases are TGTGCCAGCAGCCCTCCCGGGGGGATAAGCACAGATACGCAGTATTTT. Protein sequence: CASSPPGGISTDTQYF.

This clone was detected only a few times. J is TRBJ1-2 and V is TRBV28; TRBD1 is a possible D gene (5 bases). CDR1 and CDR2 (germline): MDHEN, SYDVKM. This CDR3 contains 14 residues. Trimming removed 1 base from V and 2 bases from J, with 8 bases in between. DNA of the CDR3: TGTGCCAGCAGTTTATCGGGGGAGAACTATGGCTACACCTTC. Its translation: CASSLSGENYGYTF.

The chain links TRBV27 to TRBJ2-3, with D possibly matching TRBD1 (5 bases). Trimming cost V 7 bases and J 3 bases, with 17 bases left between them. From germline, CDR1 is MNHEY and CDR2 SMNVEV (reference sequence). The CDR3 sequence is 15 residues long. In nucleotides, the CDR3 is TGTGCCAGCACCCGAACAGTAAGGGGAACAGATACGCAGTATTTT. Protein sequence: CASTRTVRGTDTQYF.

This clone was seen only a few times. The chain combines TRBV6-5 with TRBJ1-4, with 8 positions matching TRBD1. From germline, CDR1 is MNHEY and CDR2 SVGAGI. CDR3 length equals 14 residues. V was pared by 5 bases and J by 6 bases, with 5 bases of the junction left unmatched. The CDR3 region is CASSRGQGYEKLFF. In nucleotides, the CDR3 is TGTGCCAGCAGTCGAGGACAGGGCTATGAAAAACTGTTTTTT.

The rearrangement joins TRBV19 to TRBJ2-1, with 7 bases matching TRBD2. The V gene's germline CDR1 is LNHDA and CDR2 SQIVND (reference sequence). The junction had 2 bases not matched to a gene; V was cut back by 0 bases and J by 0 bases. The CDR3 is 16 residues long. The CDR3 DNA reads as TGTGCCAGTAGTATAGACCGGACTAGCTCCTACAATGAGCAGTTCTTC. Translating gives CASSIDRTSSYNEQFF. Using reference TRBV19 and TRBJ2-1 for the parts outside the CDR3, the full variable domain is DGGITQSPKYLFRKEGQNVTLSCEQNLNHDAMYWYRQDPGQGLRLIYYSQIVNDFQKGDIAEGYSVSREKKESFPLTVTSAQKNPTAFYLCASSIDRTSSYNEQFFGPGTRLTVL.

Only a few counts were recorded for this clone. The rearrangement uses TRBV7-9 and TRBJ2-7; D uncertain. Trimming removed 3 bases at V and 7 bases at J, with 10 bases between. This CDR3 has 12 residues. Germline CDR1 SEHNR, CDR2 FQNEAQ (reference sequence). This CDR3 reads CASSLGSWEQYF. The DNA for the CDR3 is TGTGCCAGCAGCTTGGGCAGTTGGGAGCAGTACTTC.

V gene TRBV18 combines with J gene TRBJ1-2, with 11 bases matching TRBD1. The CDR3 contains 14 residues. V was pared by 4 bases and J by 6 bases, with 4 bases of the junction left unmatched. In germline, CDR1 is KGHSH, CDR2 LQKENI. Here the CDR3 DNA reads TGTGCCAGCTCACGGGACAGGGGGTCGGATGGCTACACCTTC. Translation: CASSRDRGSDGYTF.

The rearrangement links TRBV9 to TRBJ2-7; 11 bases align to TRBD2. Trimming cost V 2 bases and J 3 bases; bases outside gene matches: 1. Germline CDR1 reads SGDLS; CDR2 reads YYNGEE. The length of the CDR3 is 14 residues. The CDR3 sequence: CASSVLAGGYEQYF. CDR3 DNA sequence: TGTGCCAGCAGCGTCCTAGCGGGGGGCTACGAGCAGTACTTC.

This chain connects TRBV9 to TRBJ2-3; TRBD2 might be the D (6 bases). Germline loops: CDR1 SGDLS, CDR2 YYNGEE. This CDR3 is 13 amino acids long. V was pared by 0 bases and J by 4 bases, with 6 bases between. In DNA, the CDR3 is TGTGCCAGCAGCGTAGGGGGGGCAGATACGCAGTATTTT. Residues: CASSVGGADTQYF.